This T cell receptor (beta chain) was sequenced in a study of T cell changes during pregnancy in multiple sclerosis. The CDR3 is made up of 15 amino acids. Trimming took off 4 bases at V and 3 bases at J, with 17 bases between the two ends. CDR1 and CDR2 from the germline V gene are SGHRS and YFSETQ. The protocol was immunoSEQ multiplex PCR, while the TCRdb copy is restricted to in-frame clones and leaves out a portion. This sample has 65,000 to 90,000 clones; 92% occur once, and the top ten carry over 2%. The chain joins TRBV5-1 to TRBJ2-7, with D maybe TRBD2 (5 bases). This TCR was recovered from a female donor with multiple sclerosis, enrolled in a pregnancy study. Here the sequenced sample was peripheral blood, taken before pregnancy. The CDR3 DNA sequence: TGCGCCAGCAGCCCACCTGTCGCGGGCCGCTACGAGCAGTACTTC. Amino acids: CASSPPVAGRYEQYF.